The 7 T cell receptor beta chains presented below share a single source sample, sequenced in a study of cytomegalovirus exposure and HLA in healthy donors. The study ran its PCR with 60 Vbeta and 13 Jbeta primers. Generated by immunoSEQ multiplex PCR, the TCRdb table keeps only in-frame clones and is missing some. The data show roughly 190,000 clones, with approximately 85% seen just once and 0.8% held by the top ten. Input material: PBMCs. The source is a woman between 18 and 30 years old in good health and CMV-seronegative.

The chain uses TRBV14 and TRBJ1-1, with D perhaps matching TRBD1 (5 bases). V gave up 2 bases and J gave up 1 base, with 17 bases separating them. The CDR3 is made up of 17 amino acids. Germline assignment: CDR1 SGHDN and CDR2 FVKESK. CDR3 protein: CASSQLKAQASNTEAFF. Written as DNA, the CDR3 is TGTGCCAGCAGCCAACTTAAAGCACAGGCTTCGAACACTGAAGCTTTCTTT.

The chain is built from TRBV18 and TRBJ1-1; D remains unclear. Germline values: CDR1 KGHSH, CDR2 LQKENI. V lost 3 bases, J lost 1 base, and 12 bases lay in between. The CDR3 totals 15 residues. The chain's CDR3 is CASSPSPGSNTEAFF. DNA for the CDR3: TGTGCCAGCTCACCTTCGCCCGGGTCGAACACTGAAGCTTTCTTT.

The table lists this clone with a few counts. The gene calls are TRBV6-5 and TRBJ1-1; TRBD1 agrees at 10 bases. The germline V gene encodes CDR1 MNHEY and CDR2 SVGAGI. The CDR3 has 14 amino acids. V gave up 2 bases and J gave up 8 bases; unmatched junction bases: 5. The DNA of the CDR3 is TGTGCCAGCAGTTACGGACAGGGGGTTACAGAAGCTTTCTTT. Translation gives CASSYGQGVTEAFF.

This clone was counted only a few times. The rearrangement joins TRBV5-6 to TRBJ1-5; unclear D gene. This CDR3 region has 14 residues. The V gene's germline CDR1 is SGHDT and CDR2 YYEEEE. Trimming cost V 0 bases and J 7 bases, with 11 bases left between them. CDR3 region: CASSLAQADQPQHF. The DNA for the CDR3 is TGTGCCAGCAGCTTGGCGCAGGCCGACCAGCCCCAGCATTTT. Looking up the rest from reference TRBV5-6 and TRBJ1-5 gives the full variable domain: DAGVTQSPTHLIKTRGQQVTLRCSPKSGHDTVSWYQQALGQGPQFIFQYYEEEERQRGNFPDRFSGHQFPNYSSELNVNALLLGDSALYLCASSLAQADQPQHFGDGTRLSIL.

The chain is built from TRBV28 and TRBJ2-7, with 7 bases lining up with TRBD1. Trimming cost V 2 bases and J 2 bases; bases outside gene matches: 3. CDR3 length equals 14 residues. The V gene's germline CDR1 is MDHEN and CDR2 SYDVKM. CDR3 loop: CASSLNDRAYEQYF. The CDR3 bases are TGTGCCAGCAGTTTAAACGACAGGGCCTACGAGCAGTACTTC.

V usage is TRBV28 and J usage is TRBJ2-7, with a weak D call TRBD1 (7 bases). V lost 4 bases and J 7 bases, leaving 17 bases between the germline ends. This CDR3 has 14 amino acids. CDR1 is MDHEN, CDR2 SYDVKM, per germline. CDR3 sequence reads: CASSSAQGGREQYF. The CDR3 DNA reads as TGTGCCAGCAGTTCTGCCCAGGGGGGTAGGGAGCAGTACTTC.

The rearrangement uses TRBV18 and TRBJ1-1; D ambiguous. CDR1 is KGHSH and CDR2 is LQKENI in the germline V gene. Trimming took off 6 bases at V and 4 bases at J, with 12 bases between the two ends. The CDR3 has 13 residues. The CDR3 DNA follows: TGTGCCAGCTCGGCGGGGTGGGGCACTGAAGCTTTCTTT. It translates to CASSAGWGTEAFF. The full variable domain, in which reference TRBV18 and TRBJ1-1 provide the parts outside the CDR3, is NAGVMQNPRHLVRRRGQEARLRCSPMKGHSHVYWYRQLPEEGLKFMVYLQKENIIDESGMPKERFSAEFPKEGPSILRIQQVVRGDSAAYFCASSAGWGTEAFFGQGTRLTVV.